The 17 T cell receptor beta chains below were found in one sample sequenced in a study of radiation and T cells in renal cell carcinoma. Method: immunoSEQ multiplex PCR; TCRdb's copy keeps in-frame clones and lacks some. The data show about 150,000 clones, with approximately 88% seen just once and over 10% held by the top ten. As to time point: blood 2 weeks post-SBRT. Treatment defined: 15 Gy SBRT to primary tumor, nephrectomy 4 weeks later. This specimen consisted of blood, obtained from a patient whose treatment included radiotherapy and nephrectomy. The receptors stem from a woman in her forties or fifties with renal cell carcinoma.

The chain employs TRBV2 and TRBJ2-5; D remains unclear. Trimming left V 2 bases short and J 2 bases short, with 6 bases between. CDR1 SNHLY and CDR2 FYNNEI come from the germline V gene. This CDR3 has 13 residues. The CDR3 is CASSEQVQETQYF. DNA for the CDR3: TGTGCCAGCAGTGAACAGGTTCAAGAGACCCAGTACTTC. Drawing the rest from reference TRBV2 and TRBJ2-5, the complete variable domain is EPEVTQTPSHQVTQMGQEVILRCVPISNHLYFYWYRQILGQKVEFLVSFYNNEISEKSEIFDDQFSVERPDGSNFTLKIRSTKLEDSAMYFCASSEQVQETQYFGPGTRLLVL.

CDR3 in DNA: TGCGCCAGCAGCCCCGGTCCTTTCGAAATAACTGGAAACACCATATATTTT. Translating it yields CASSPGPFEITGNTIYF. J is TRBJ1-3 and V is TRBV5-1; D ambiguous. Per the germline V gene, CDR1 is SGHRS and CDR2 is YFSETQ. V dropped 4 bases and J dropped 2 bases, with 19 bases sitting between them. The CDR3 is 17 residues long. The complete variable domain, with remaining parts taken from reference TRBV5-1 and TRBJ1-3, reads KAGVTQTPRYLIKTRGQQVTLSCSPISGHRSVSWYQQTPGQGLQFLFEYFSETQRNKGNFPGRFSGRQFSNSRSEMNVSTLELGDSALYLCASSPGPFEITGNTIYFGEGSWLTVV.

This clone was counted a few times. The rearrangement uses TRBV2 and TRBJ1-2, with 7 nucleotides matching TRBD1. The CDR3 spans 14 residues. Germline V gives CDR1 SNHLY, CDR2 FYNNEI. Trimming cost V 9 bases and J 4 bases; bases outside gene matches: 11. The CDR3 sequence: CASRGETGIYGYTF. CDR3 DNA sequence: TGTGCCAGTAGGGGGGAGACAGGGATCTATGGCTACACCTTC. The full variable domain, its missing parts supplied by reference TRBV2 and TRBJ1-2, is EPEVTQTPSHQVTQMGQEVILRCVPISNHLYFYWYRQILGQKVEFLVSFYNNEISEKSEIFDDQFSVERPDGSNFTLKIRSTKLEDSAMYFCASRGETGIYGYTFGSGTRLTVV.

CDR3 in amino acids: CASSRDRGNSPLHF. CDR3 nucleotides: TGTGCCAGCAGCAGGGACAGGGGGAATTCACCCCTCCACTTT. The J gene is TRBJ1-6, the V gene TRBV6-6; 11 bases agree with TRBD1. The CDR3 has 14 amino acids. Per germline, CDR1 MNHNY and CDR2 SVGAGI (reference sequence). The J segment lost 7 bases and the V segment lost 6 bases, leaving 2 bases of the junction unmatched.

The chain has TRBV13 and TRBJ1-2; 8 bases agree with TRBD1. The CDR3 sequence is 16 residues long. Germline V gene sequence: CDR1 PRHDT, CDR2 FYEKMQ (reference sequence). The V and J ends lost 0 bases and 3 bases, in that order; junction bases with no gene match: 6. The CDR3, as DNA: TGTGCCAGCAGCTTAGGGACAGGGGTCTCCGACTATGGCTACACCTTC. Protein: CASSLGTGVSDYGYTF.

This chain uses TRBV19 with TRBJ1-1; D ambiguous. The CDR3 runs to 14 residues. CDR1 and CDR2 from the germline V gene are LNHDA and SQIVND (reference sequence). Trimming removed 0 bases from V and 5 bases from J, with 10 bases in between. The CDR3 protein is CASSIELRTTEAFF. The CDR3 DNA is TGTGCCAGTAGTATAGAACTTCGGACGACTGAAGCTTTCTTT.

This clone was recorded once. The chain links TRBV6-5 to TRBJ2-7; D uncertain. Trimming cost V 2 bases and J 1 base, with 12 bases left between them. Germline lookup yields CDR1 MNHEY and CDR2 SVGAGI. CDR3 length equals 15 residues. CDR3 amino acids: CASSYEASRSYEQYF. The CDR3 nucleotides read TGTGCCAGCAGTTACGAGGCCTCCCGTTCCTACGAGCAGTACTTC.

CDR3 DNA: TGTGCCAGCAGCTTGGACAGACACTCTGGAAACACCATATATTTT. It specifies CASSLDRHSGNTIYF. The rearrangement uses TRBV5-8 and TRBJ1-3, with D unclear. V was pared by 0 bases and J by 0 bases, with 7 bases between. This CDR3 contains 15 residues. The V gene's germline CDR1 is SGHTS and CDR2 YDEGEE. Full variable domain (remainder filled in from reference TRBV5-8 and TRBJ1-3): EAGVTQSPTHLIKTRGQQATLRCSPISGHTSVYWYQQALGLGLQFLLWYDEGEERNRGNFPPRFSGRQFPNYSSELNVNALELEDSALYLCASSLDRHSGNTIYFGEGSWLTVV.

The J gene is TRBJ2-7, the V gene TRBV2; D uncertain. The CDR3 sequence is 13 residues long. Trimming took 8 bases from V and 0 from J, leaving 11 bases between them. Germline V gene sequence: CDR1 SNHLY, CDR2 FYNNEI. CDR3 region: CASLSVHSYEQYF. CDR3 in DNA: TGTGCCAGCCTGAGCGTTCACTCCTACGAGCAGTACTTC.

The genes are TRBV4-1 and TRBJ1-2; D gene unclear. V gave up 2 bases and J gave up 8 bases, with 12 bases separating them. Per the germline V gene, CDR1 is MGHRA and CDR2 is YSYEKL. The CDR3 has 13 residues. The CDR3 region is CASSQTGRGGYTF. As DNA, the CDR3 is TGCGCCAGCAGCCAAACGGGGAGAGGAGGCTACACCTTC.

This clone was seen only once. The chain is built from TRBV7-2 and TRBJ2-2; D assignment may be TRBD1 or TRBD2 (5 bases each). Germline-derived CDR1 and CDR2 are SGHTA and FQGNSA. Trimming stripped 1 base from V and 6 bases from J, with 9 bases between. The CDR3 extends over 14 amino acids. The CDR3 DNA is TGTGCCAGCAGCTTAGATTTGGGGGCCGGGGAGCTGTTTTTT. As protein: CASSLDLGAGELFF.

CDR3 nucleotide sequence: TGTGCCAGCAGCCGGGACTATCAAGAGACCCAGTACTTC. Its translation is CASSRDYQETQYF. This chain links TRBV14 with TRBJ2-5; 7 bases match TRBD2. The germline gives CDR1 SGHDN, CDR2 FVKESK. The CDR3 covers 13 residues. After removal of 4 bases from V and 2 bases from J, the junction contained 1 base not matched to a gene.

The rearrangement uses TRBV6-1 and TRBJ1-1; the D is unclear. The ends were cut back, 7 bases at V and 8 bases at J, with 5 bases in the middle. This CDR3 is 9 amino acids long. Germline V gene sequence: CDR1 MNHNS, CDR2 SASEGT. This chain's CDR3 is CASNREAFF. Written as DNA, the CDR3 is TGTGCCAGCAACCGCGAAGCTTTCTTT.

This chain uses TRBV4-1 with TRBJ2-4; 15 bases fit TRBD2. The J segment lost 6 bases and the V segment lost 4 bases, leaving 7 bases of the junction unmatched. This CDR3 spans 17 amino acids. CDR1 MGHRA and CDR2 YSYEKL come from the germline V gene. This CDR3 reads CASSRGLAGGPRNIQYF. CDR3 in DNA: TGCGCCAGCAGCCGAGGACTAGCGGGGGGGCCAAGAAACATTCAGTACTTC.

The genes are TRBV19 and TRBJ1-1, with 7 positions matching TRBD1. Germline V gene lookup returns CDR1 LNHDA and CDR2 SQIVND (reference sequence). V lost 7 bases to trimming and J lost 4 bases; unmatched junction nucleotides: 9. The CDR3 runs 14 residues. CDR3 DNA: TGTGCCAGTATAACTAACAGGGGAGCCACTGAAGCTTTCTTT. Translating gives CASITNRGATEAFF.

This chain joins TRBV28 and TRBJ1-2; a weak D match, TRBD1 (5 bases). The CDR3 consists of 17 residues. The V end was cut by 6 bases, the J end by 7 bases, with 27 bases between. The germline gives CDR1 MDHEN, CDR2 SYDVKM. The DNA of the CDR3 is TGTGCCAGCAGACTCCCCCCCGGGACGGCGCTTGGGCTTGGCTACACCTTC. It translates to CASRLPPGTALGLGYTF.

The V gene is TRBV9, the J gene TRBJ2-2, with TRBD1 matching over 9 bases. The CDR3 contains 16 residues. V lost 4 bases to trimming and J lost 5 bases; unmatched junction nucleotides: 9. Per germline, CDR1 SGDLS and CDR2 YYNGEE. The CDR3 sequence: CASSPGTGRKTGELFF. CDR3 nucleotides: TGTGCCAGCAGCCCTGGGACAGGGAGAAAAACCGGGGAGCTGTTTTTT.